This T cell receptor (beta chain) was obtained from a study of blood T cell repertoires in COVID-19. Study-wide background: Donors in the United States, Italy and Spain gave samples during acute or convalescent COVID-19. Nucleic acid was either cDNA or gDNA, and it came from T cells, B-cell-depleted T cells, or PBMCs.

Original processing notes: Using reference gene primer amplification, nucleated cell counts were estimated. Only in-frame clones appear in the TCRdb table, and some are missing; sequencing was by immunoSEQ multiplex PCR. The DNA gave D and trimming, while V, J and clone size come from that table. This sample yields some 97,000 clones, of which 85% are seen a single time; roughly 13% belongs to the top ten. Sequenced: peripheral blood. This receptor was taken from a man in his fifties with active or convalescent COVID-19.

DNA for the CDR3: TGTGCCAGCAGCTTAGATGGCGGGAGGGCCTCAGATACGCAGTATTTT. Its translation is CASSLDGGRASDTQYF. The chain uses TRBV7-2 and TRBJ2-3; 9 bases map to TRBD2. J was trimmed by 4 bases and V by 1 base; bases with no gene match: 6. The CDR3 loop spans 16 amino acids. Germline V lookup: CDR1 SGHTA, CDR2 FQGNSA.